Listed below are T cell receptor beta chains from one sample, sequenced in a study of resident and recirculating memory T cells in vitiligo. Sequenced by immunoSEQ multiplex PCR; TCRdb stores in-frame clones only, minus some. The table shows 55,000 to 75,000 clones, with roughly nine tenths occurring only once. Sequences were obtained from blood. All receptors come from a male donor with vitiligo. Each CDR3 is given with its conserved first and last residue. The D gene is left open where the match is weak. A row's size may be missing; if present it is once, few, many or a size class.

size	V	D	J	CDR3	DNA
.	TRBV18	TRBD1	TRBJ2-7	CASSPLGQEEYEQYF	TGTGCCAGCTCACCGCTGGGACAGGAAGAATACGAGCAGTACTTC
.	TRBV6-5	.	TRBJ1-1	CASSYDSLNTEAFF	TGTGCCAGCAGTTACGACAGCTTGAACACTGAAGCTTTCTTT
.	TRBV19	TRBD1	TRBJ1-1	CASAGGLWAEAFF	TGTGCCAGTGCAGGGGGGCTATGGGCTGAAGCTTTCTTT
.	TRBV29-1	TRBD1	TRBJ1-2	CSVGIGQGGGYTF	TGCAGCGTAGGAATCGGACAGGGTGGAGGCTACACCTTC
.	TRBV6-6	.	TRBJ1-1	CASSLGLDEAFF	TGTGCCAGCAGCCTAGGATTAGACGAAGCTTTCTTT
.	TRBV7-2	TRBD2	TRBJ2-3	CASSLELAGLTDTQYF	TGTGCCAGCAGCTTAGAACTAGCGGGCCTCACAGATACGCAGTATTTT
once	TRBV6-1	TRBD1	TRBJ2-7	CASSERPGQVGKHEQYF	TGTGCCAGCAGTGAAAGGCCGGGACAGGTGGGGAAGCACGAGCAGTACTTC
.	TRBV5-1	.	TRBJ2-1	CASSLVFRGNEQFF	TGCGCCAGCAGCTTGGTATTTCGGGGCAATGAGCAGTTCTTC
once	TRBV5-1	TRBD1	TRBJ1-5	CASSLDRGQNQPQHF	TGCGCCAGCAGCCTTGACAGGGGACAGAATCAGCCCCAGCATTTT
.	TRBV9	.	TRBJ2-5	CASSVGGGGLAETQYF	TGTGCCAGCAGCGTAGGAGGGGGGGGGCTTGCGGAGACCCAGTACTTC
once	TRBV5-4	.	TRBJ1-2	CASSFPGRVHGYTF	TGTGCCAGCAGCTTTCCGGGCAGGGTGCATGGCTACACCTTC
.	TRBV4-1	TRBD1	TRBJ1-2	CASSQEGGTERGYTF	TGCGCCAGCAGCCAAGAGGGCGGGACAGAACGCGGCTACACCTTC
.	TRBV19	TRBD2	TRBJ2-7	CASGGSPYEQYF	TGTGCCAGCGGGGGGTCGCCCTACGAGCAGTACTTC
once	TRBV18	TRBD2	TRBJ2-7	CASSDSGGGPYEQYF	TGTGCCAGCTCCGACAGCGGGGGAGGCCCCTACGAGCAGTACTTC
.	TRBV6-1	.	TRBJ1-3	CASSEGPGSGNTIYF	TGTGCCAGCAGTGAAGGTCCGGGCTCTGGAAACACCATATATTTT
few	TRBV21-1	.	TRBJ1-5	CASSKALRDRSHSNQPQHF	TGTGCCAGCAGCAAAGCGCTCCGAGACAGGAGCCATAGCAATCAGCCCCAGCATTTT
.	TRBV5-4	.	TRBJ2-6	CASRRNRAYSGANVLTF	TGTGCCAGCAGAAGGAACAGGGCCTATTCTGGGGCCAACGTCCTGACTTTC
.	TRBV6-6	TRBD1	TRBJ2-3	CASSAGGKTDTQYF	TGTGCCAGCAGTGCAGGGGGCAAGACAGATACGCAGTATTTT
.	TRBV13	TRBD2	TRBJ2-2	CASSFGSGGHTGELFF	TGTGCCAGCAGCTTCGGTAGCGGGGGACACACCGGGGAGCTGTTTTTT
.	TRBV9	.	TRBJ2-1	CASSVGAFSYNEQFF	TGTGCCAGCAGCGTAGGAGCCTTCTCCTACAATGAGCAGTTCTTC
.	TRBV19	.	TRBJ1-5	CASSISYQPQHF	TGTGCCAGTAGTATTTCTTATCAGCCCCAGCATTTT
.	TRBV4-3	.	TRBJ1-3	CASSRGFSGNTIYF	TGCGCCAGCAGCCGCGGATTTTCTGGAAACACCATATATTTT
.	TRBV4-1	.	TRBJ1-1	CASSQGVAGMNTEAFF	TGCGCCAGCAGCCAAGGAGTAGCCGGCATGAACACTGAAGCTTTCTTT
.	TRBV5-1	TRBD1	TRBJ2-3	CASRRQGSTDTQYF	TGCGCCAGCAGGCGACAGGGAAGTACAGATACGCAGTATTTT
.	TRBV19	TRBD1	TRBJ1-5	CASTQGTGGDNQPQHF	TGTGCCAGTACCCAGGGGACAGGGGGCGACAATCAGCCCCAGCATTTT
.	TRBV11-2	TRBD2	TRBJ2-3	CASSSTSGGTDTQYF	TGTGCCAGCAGCTCGACTAGCGGGGGCACAGATACGCAGTATTTT
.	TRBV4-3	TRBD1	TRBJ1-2	CASSQVGQGNGYTF	TGCGCCAGCAGCCAAGTTGGACAGGGAAATGGCTACACCTTC
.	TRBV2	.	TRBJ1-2	CASPQAGAPLYGYTF	TGTGCCAGCCCCCAGGCGGGGGCCCCCCTCTATGGCTACACCTTC
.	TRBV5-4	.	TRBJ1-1	CASRDGGLSRTEAFF	TGTGCCAGCAGAGACGGAGGATTGTCGCGCACTGAAGCTTTCTTT
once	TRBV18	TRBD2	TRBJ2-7	CASSPPGGGAGEQYF	TGTGCCAGCTCACCACCGGGCGGGGGGGCCGGCGAGCAGTACTTC
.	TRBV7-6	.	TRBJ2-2	CASSSYRENTGELFF	TGTGCCAGCAGCTCTTACAGGGAGAACACCGGGGAGCTGTTTTTT
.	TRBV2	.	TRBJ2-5	CASSERVKIQETQYF	TGTGCCAGCAGTGAACGAGTCAAGATCCAAGAGACCCAGTACTTC
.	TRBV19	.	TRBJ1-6	CASSSWAANYNSPLHF	TGTGCCAGTAGTTCGTGGGCAGCCAACTATAATTCACCCCTCCACTTT
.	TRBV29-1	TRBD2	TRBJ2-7	CSVVLRGVNSSYEQYF	TGCAGCGTTGTCCTACGGGGGGTTAACTCATCCTACGAGCAGTACTTC
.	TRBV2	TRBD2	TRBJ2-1	CASPLLAGGMNEQFF	TGTGCCAGCCCACTACTAGCGGGGGGGATGAATGAGCAGTTCTTC
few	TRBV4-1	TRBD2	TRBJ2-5	CASSPTTSAIQETQYF	TGCGCCAGCAGCCCGACGACTAGCGCGATCCAAGAGACCCAGTACTTC
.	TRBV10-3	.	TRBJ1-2	CAISPPLGEDGYTF	TGTGCCATCAGTCCGCCGTTGGGGGAGGATGGCTACACCTTC
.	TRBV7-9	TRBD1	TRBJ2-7	CASGLTGGYEQYF	TGTGCCAGCGGACTGACAGGGGGCTACGAGCAGTACTTC
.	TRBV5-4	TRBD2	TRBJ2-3	CASSLAGRGNTDTQYF	TGTGCCAGCAGCTTGGCCGGGAGGGGAAACACAGATACGCAGTATTTT
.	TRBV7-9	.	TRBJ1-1	CASSPGQRLTEAFF	TGTGCCAGCAGCCCAGGACAGCGTTTAACTGAAGCTTTCTTT
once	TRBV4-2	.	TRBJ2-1	CASSQEAGLNEQFF	TGTGCCAGCAGCCAAGAGGCAGGGTTGAATGAGCAGTTCTTC
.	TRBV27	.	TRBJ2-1	CASSLSTEPYEQFF	TGTGCCAGCAGTTTATCGACAGAACCATATGAGCAGTTCTTC
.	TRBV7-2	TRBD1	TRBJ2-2	CASCRRQGGATGELFF	TGTGCCAGCTGCCGGAGACAGGGGGGTGCCACCGGGGAGCTGTTTTTT
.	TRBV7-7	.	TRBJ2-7	CASSPGLGGGVYEQYF	TGTGCTAGCAGCCCAGGTCTAGGGGGTGGAGTATACGAGCAGTACTTC
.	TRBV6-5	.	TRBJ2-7	CASSYSPGQGYEQYF	TGTGCCAGCAGTTACTCGCCGGGGCAGGGGTACGAGCAGTACTTC
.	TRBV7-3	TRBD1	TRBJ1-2	CASSAGQVGGYTF	TGTGCCAGCAGCGCCGGACAGGTGGGAGGCTACACCTTC